This T cell receptor (beta chain) was captured by sequencing in a study of blood T cell repertoires in COVID-19 (dated by TCRdb to the early 2020s). In the study overall: Samples covering the acute and convalescent phases of COVID-19 were provided by collaborators in the United States, Italy and Spain. The prospective study material was composed of cDNA or gDNA derived from T cells, B-cell-depleted T cells, or PBMCs. Subjects who had been exposed to COVID-19, were actively infected with it, or had recovered from it provided the deeply sampled blood TCRbeta repertoires that made up the dataset. The repertoires were released in a freely available public database intended as a resource for research on the immune response to SARS-CoV-2. The samples were drawn from the first 160 participants of the ongoing ImmuneRACE study and from roughly 1,300 subjects provided by 6 global collaborators. The sample metadata nearly always contained a de-identified subject ID, COVID-19 status, age in years and sex. Where available, HLA class I and class II types were obtained from metadata supplied by the sample provider rather than from assay-based typing. Beyond this particular receptor, the publication reports: How much clinical and demographic metadata was included differed by source and by participant, and the metadata was provided uncurated.

Note on this clone: This clone's antigen is unknown. No base quality values were provided; no much bigger clone lies one nucleotide off.

The germline V gene provides CDR1 SGHTA and CDR2 FQGTGA. Clipping removes 0 bases from V and 9 bases from J, with 0 as the unmatched junction base count. Reading from cysteine to phenylalanine, the CDR3 counts 14 amino acids. Only CDR3 DNA is held: 42 bases, read in frame from base 1. TCRbeta CDR3 regions were amplified from genomic DNA using the immunoSEQ Assay, a bias-controlled multiplex PCR. In the original analysis: Nucleated cell counts per sample were estimated from amplification of reference gene primers within the assay. Sequence reads were collapsed and filtered to measure the absolute abundance of every unique TCRbeta CDR3 rearrangement. For each sample, productive Simpson clonality was calculated as the square root of Simpson's diversity index over productive rearrangements. The table comes from immuneACCESS by way of TCRdb, which keeps in-frame sequences with V and J called. Part of the clones is missing from these tables; in studies checked, under half for an unresolved V gene and the rest for unknown reasons. V, J and clone size were drawn from that table, and D and trimming were deduced from the DNA. A total of some 200,000 clones appear in this sample, about four fifths of them only once. Clones ranked in the top ten supply 1.3% of the sample.

In the prospective study, participants were about 18 to 100 years old, resided in about two dozen geographic areas of the United States, and were enrolled through a virtual design. In the prospective study, cohorts were assigned on the basis of participant-reported clinical history obtained from a screening survey and a study questionnaire. In the prospective study, mobile phlebotomists collected whole blood, serum and a nasopharyngeal or oropharyngeal swab from each participant. Over an approximately 2-month period, participants in the prospective study had the option of providing additional blood draws and questionnaires. Before DNA extraction, blood samples from the prospective study were shipped at room temperature or frozen.

The sample consisted of PBMCs or T cells enriched from blood (not recorded which). This chain joins TRBV7-3 to TRBJ1-6; 9 nucleotides in the junction match TRBD1. This clonotype was sampled from a woman in her thirties or forties with acute COVID-19. The sequence in DNA is TGTGCCAGCAGCTTAACGACAGGGGGTTCACCCCTCCACTTT. It encodes CASSLTTGGSPLHF.